The 4 T cell receptor beta chains given below trace back to one sample, sequenced in a study of siplizumab effects on memory and regulatory T cells. Assay: immunoSEQ multiplex PCR; the TCRdb copy retains only in-frame clones and omits some. This table has about 120,000 clones, 93% appearing once. Sequenced input: non-Treg CD4+ T cells sorted from blood. These receptors were obtained from a human donor in good health.

The gene calls are TRBV7-2 and TRBJ1-1, with D perhaps matching TRBD1 (5 bases). V shed 5 bases and J shed 6 bases, with 7 bases lying between them. From germline, CDR1 is SGHTA and CDR2 FQGNSA. The CDR3 consists of 11 residues. The CDR3 nucleotides read TGTGCCAGCAGCCGGGGGGCTGAAGCTTTCTTT. This translates into CASSRGAEAFF.

The rearrangement joins TRBV10-2 to TRBJ2-5; TRBD2 agrees at 8 bases. CDR1 is WSHSY and CDR2 is SAAADI in the germline V gene. CDR3 length equals 15 residues. V was clipped by 6 bases and J by 2 bases; unmatched bases: 8. The CDR3 DNA reads TGCGCCAGCAGGCAGACTAGCGCCCGTCAAGAGACCCAGTACTTC. This codes for CASRQTSARQETQYF.

This clone was detected once. The chain joins TRBV7-9 to TRBJ2-3; TRBD2 aligns across 11 bases. V shed 4 bases, J shed 3 bases, and the junction held 3 bases outside the gene matches. The CDR3 sequence is 15 residues long. Germline values: CDR1 SEHNR, CDR2 FQNEAQ (reference sequence). CDR3 coding DNA: TGTGCCAGCAGCTCGGGACTAGCGGCGACAGATACGCAGTATTTT. Translating gives CASSSGLAATDTQYF. Full variable domain (rest looked up from reference TRBV7-9 and TRBJ2-3): DTGVSQNPRHKITKRGQNVTFRCDPISEHNRLYWYRQTLGQGPEFLTYFQNEAQLEKSRLLSDRFSAERPKGSFSTLEIQRTEQGDSAMYLCASSSGLAATDTQYFGPGTRLTVL.

The chain joins TRBV2 to TRBJ2-5; D remains ambiguous. V gave up 2 bases and J gave up 0 bases, with 16 bases separating them. Per germline, CDR1 SNHLY and CDR2 FYNNEI. CDR3 length: 17 residues. CDR3 sequence: CASSEFEAPAYQETQYF. CDR3 DNA sequence: TGTGCCAGCAGTGAATTTGAGGCTCCGGCGTACCAAGAGACCCAGTACTTC.